Below, one T cell receptor beta chain is given with its context. The data are from a study of blood T cell repertoires in COVID-19. Study background: Sources were T cells, B-cell-depleted T cells, or PBMCs; the material itself was cDNA or gDNA.

Repertoires were generated with immunoSEQ multiplex PCR, while TCRdb's copy carries only in-frame clones and drops some. This table holds 150,000 to 200,000 clones, 85% to 95% found once. V lost 3 bases, J lost 4 bases, and 4 bases lay in between. This CDR3 comprises 12 residues. Per germline, CDR1 MNHNS and CDR2 SASEGT. The TCR sequence derives from a woman aged 45-65 years with acute or convalescent COVID-19. The source material was peripheral blood. The V and J genes are TRBV6-1 and TRBJ1-5; D not resolved. The CDR3 nucleotides read TGTGCCAGCAGTGACGGGAATCAGCCCCAGCATTTT. Translated, it gives CASSDGNQPQHF.